Detailed here is one T cell receptor beta chain. Antigen unknown. Repertoires were generated with immunoSEQ multiplex PCR, while TCRdb's copy carries only in-frame clones and drops some. The data contain around 100,000 clones, 87% of them seen just once; the ten biggest clones take up roughly 15%. This specimen comes from a study of identifying expanded T cells in peripheral blood. Study-level points and caveats: Over about two and four weeks, about 16 and 20 clones changed, versus more than 1 between replicates.

CDR1 is MNHEY and CDR2 is SMNVEV in the germline V gene (reference sequence). This CDR3 is built from 18 residues. V gave up 3 bases and J gave up 10 bases; unmatched junction bases: 15. During the collection period, no donor immune events like infections were recorded. This chain connects TRBV27 to TRBJ1-6; 10 positions match TRBD1. The sequencing sample was made of blood. The receptor was derived from a person aged 18-69 years in good health. The CDR3 DNA reads as TGTGCCAGCAGTTTCCTCGGGACCTCGACAGGGGGCGGATCACCCCTCCACTTT. This gives the protein CASSFLGTSTGGGSPLHF.